This T cell receptor beta chain comes out of a study of blood T cells in healthy people across ages. Findings of the study overall: There were more naive CD4+ cells and higher diversity in long-lived donors than in aged donors. Bulk PBMC profiling left naive and antigen-experienced comparisons inconclusive.

In the case of this clonotype: Its target is unknown.

Germline trimming cut 2 bases from V and 5 bases from J; bases unmatched to any gene: 5. The germline V gene has CDR1 MNHEY and CDR2 SVGAGI. The CDR3 spans 15 residues. PCR was performed a second time for roughly 7 to 11 cycles using a sample-barcoded 5' primer and a J-beta primer mix. TCRdb passed the 5' RACE reads through MiXCR, listing each CDR3 protein once. The sample comprises under 2,000,000 distinct CDR3 sequences, about 50% of which are singletons, and less than 2.5% rests with the top ten. Material for sequencing was blood. This receptor was obtained from a woman aged 40 to 50 in good health. This chain connects TRBV6-5 to TRBJ2-3, with 9 bases identical to TRBD1. CDR3 bases: TGTGCCAGCAGTTACCAGGGGACAGGGATAGATACGCAGTATTTT. Residues: CASSYQGTGIDTQYF.